This TCR beta chain originates from a study of blood T cell repertoires in COVID-19. TCRdb's table, derived via immunoSEQ multiplex PCR, lists solely in-frame clones and lacks some. Found here are 80,000 to 100,000 clones, around 82% of them singletons; the top ten hold under 13%. The length of the CDR3 is 13 residues. Germline V gene sequence: CDR1 SGHNT, CDR2 YYREEE (reference sequence). With 0 bases removed from V and 7 bases from J, the gap between germline ends came to 5 bases. A remark on this clone: Other DNA sequences in this sample translate to the same CDR3.

The source of this sequence is a man between 65 and 85 years old with active or convalescent COVID-19. The chain is built from TRBV5-4 and TRBJ1-6; D is unresolved. Sequenced: peripheral blood. CDR3 nucleotides: TGTGCCAGCAGCTTGGACTCAAATTCACCCCTCCACTTT. It yields the protein CASSLDSNSPLHF.